This T cell receptor (beta chain) was recorded in a study of response to subunit inactivated influenza vaccine. General study points: The authors proposed limited new T cell recruitment per seasonal influenza vaccination.

With respect to this clonotype: Its target is not known.

TCRdb re-derived calls from the RT-PCR reads in MiXCR, one entry per CDR3 protein. Here the sample spans under 750,000 distinct CDR3 sequences, about 11% being singletons. CDR3 length: 13 amino acids. The germline V gene has CDR1 SQVTM and CDR2 ANQGSEA. The V and J ends lost 7 bases and 4 bases respectively, with 13 bases between them. The rearrangement uses TRBV29-1 and TRBJ2-2; D is ambiguous. This sequence originates from a man in his fifties who received an inactivated influenza vaccine. The source was PBMCs from blood, collected on the day of vaccination. This CDR3 is CSASGRSTGELFF. Here the CDR3 DNA reads TGCAGCGCCTCTGGACGGTCCACCGGGGAGCTGTTTTTT.